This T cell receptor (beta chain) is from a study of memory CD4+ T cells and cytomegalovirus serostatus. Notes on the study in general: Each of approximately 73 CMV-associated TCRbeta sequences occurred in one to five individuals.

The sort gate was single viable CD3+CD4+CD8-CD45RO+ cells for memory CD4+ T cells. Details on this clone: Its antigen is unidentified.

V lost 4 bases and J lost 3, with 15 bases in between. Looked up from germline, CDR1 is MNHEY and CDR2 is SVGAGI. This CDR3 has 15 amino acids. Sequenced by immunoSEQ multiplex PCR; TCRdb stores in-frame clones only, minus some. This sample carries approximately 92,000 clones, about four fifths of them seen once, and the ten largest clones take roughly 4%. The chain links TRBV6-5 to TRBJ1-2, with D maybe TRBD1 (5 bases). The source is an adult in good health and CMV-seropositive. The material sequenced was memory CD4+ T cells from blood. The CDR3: CASSSHGGGDYGYTF. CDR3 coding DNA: TGTGCCAGCAGTTCGCACGGTGGGGGGGACTATGGCTACACCTTC.